This TCR beta chain was sequenced for a study of blood T cell repertoires in COVID-19. Across the whole study: T cells, B-cell-depleted T cells, or PBMCs provided the cDNA or gDNA that served as material.

Ages ranged from about 18 to 89 years, with residence in more than 20 US areas. Clinical histories supplied by participants themselves formed the basis of cohort assignment. Exposed participants came across a COVID-19 case within 2 weeks before study entry. Repertoires were generated with immunoSEQ multiplex PCR, while TCRdb's copy carries only in-frame clones and drops some. The sample consists of 210,000 or so clones, about 83% of them appearing once. This CDR3 contains 15 residues. Germline assignment: CDR1 SGHAT and CDR2 FQNNGV. Trimming stripped 3 bases from V and 4 bases from J, with 12 bases between. This clone was detected only once.

This clonotype was sampled from a woman aged 50 to 60 who had been exposed to COVID-19. The sequencing sample was made of PBMCs or T cells enriched from blood (not recorded which). The rearrangement links TRBV11-2 to TRBJ2-2; a weak D match, TRBD2 (5 bases). Here the CDR3 reads CASSLVLGVTGELFF. Here the CDR3 DNA reads TGTGCCAGCAGCTTGGTACTAGGAGTCACCGGGGAGCTGTTTTTT.